This T cell receptor (beta chain) was found in a study of blood T cell repertoires in COVID-19. Overall study context: Material from acute and convalescent COVID-19 was sourced from the United States, Italy and Spain.

Trimming left V 3 bases short and J 4 bases short, with 12 bases between. Germline CDR1 LNHDA, CDR2 SQIVND (reference sequence). CDR3 length: 14 amino acids. Original data processing: Quantification of nucleated cells was approximated via reference gene primer amplification. This table comes from immunoSEQ multiplex PCR, and its TCRdb copy is limited to in-frame clones, with some not included. That table gives V, J and clone size, and the DNA gave D and trimming. The sample yields around 200,000 clones, about 85% seen once. Which cohort a participant joined came from the clinical history participants gave. Recovery among Cohort 3 donors was established by two negative PCRs, clearance, or symptom resolution.

What was sequenced was PBMCs or T cells enriched from blood (not recorded which). This receptor was obtained from a man between 35 and 55 years old who had recovered from COVID-19. The chain joins TRBV19 to TRBJ1-2; D is perhaps TRBD1 (6 bases). The CDR3 bases are TGTGCCAGTAGTATCGGCACAGGGCTCTATGGCTACACCTTC. This translates into CASSIGTGLYGYTF.